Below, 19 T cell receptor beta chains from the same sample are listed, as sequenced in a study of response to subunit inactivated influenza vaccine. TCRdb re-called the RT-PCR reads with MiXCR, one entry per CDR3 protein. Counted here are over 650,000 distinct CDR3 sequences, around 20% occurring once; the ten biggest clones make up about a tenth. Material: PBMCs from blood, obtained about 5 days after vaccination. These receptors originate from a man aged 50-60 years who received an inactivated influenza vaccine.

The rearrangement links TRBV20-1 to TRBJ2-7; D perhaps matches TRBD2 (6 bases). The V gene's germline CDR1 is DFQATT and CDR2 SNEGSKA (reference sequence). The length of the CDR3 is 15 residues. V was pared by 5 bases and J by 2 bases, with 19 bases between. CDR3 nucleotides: TGCAGTGCTGGCCGGGAGACTAGTCCCGCCTACGAGCAGTACTTC. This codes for CSAGRETSPAYEQYF.

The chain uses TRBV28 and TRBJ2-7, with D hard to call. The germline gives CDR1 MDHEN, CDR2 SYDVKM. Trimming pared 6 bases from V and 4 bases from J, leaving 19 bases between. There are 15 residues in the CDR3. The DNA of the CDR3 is TGTGCCAGCAGCCCCATAGGTCCCGGTGATTACGAGCAGTACTTC. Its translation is CASSPIGPGDYEQYF.

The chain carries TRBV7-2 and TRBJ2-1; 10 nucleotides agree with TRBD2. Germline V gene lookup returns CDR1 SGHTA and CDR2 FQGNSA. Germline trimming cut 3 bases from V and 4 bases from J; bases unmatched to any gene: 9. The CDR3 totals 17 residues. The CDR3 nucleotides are TGTGCCAGCAGCTTGTTCGGCCTAGCGGGAGTGTACAATGAGCAGTTCTTC. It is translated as CASSLFGLAGVYNEQFF.

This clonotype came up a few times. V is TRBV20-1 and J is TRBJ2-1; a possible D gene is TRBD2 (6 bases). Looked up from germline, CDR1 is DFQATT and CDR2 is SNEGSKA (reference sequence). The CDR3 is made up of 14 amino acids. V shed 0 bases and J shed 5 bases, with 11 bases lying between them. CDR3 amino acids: CSARDLAFHNEQFF. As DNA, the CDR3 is TGCAGTGCTAGAGACCTAGCGTTCCACAATGAGCAGTTCTTC.

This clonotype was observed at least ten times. This CDR3 is CASSLSVLNTGELFF. The CDR3 region has the DNA TGCGCCAGCAGCCTTAGCGTCCTGAACACCGGGGAGCTGTTTTTT. V and J are TRBV4-1 and TRBJ2-2; possible D gene TRBD2, 5 bases. V was cut by 4 bases and J by 1 base, with 10 bases left in between. This CDR3 comprises 15 residues. The V gene's germline CDR1 is MGHRA and CDR2 YSYEKL.

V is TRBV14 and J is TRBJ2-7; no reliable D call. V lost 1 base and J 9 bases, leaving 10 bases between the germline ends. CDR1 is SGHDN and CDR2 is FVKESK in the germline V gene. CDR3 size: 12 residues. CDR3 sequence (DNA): TGTGCCAGCAGCCAAGTTGGTGTCGGGCAGTACTTC. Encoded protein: CASSQVGVGQYF.

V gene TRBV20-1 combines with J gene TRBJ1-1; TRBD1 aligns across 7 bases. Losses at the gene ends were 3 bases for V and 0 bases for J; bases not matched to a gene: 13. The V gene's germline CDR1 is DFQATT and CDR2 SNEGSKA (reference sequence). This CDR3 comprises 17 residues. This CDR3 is CSARDNRQGTMNTEAFF. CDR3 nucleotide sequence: TGCAGTGCTAGGGACAACCGACAGGGAACCATGAACACTGAAGCTTTCTTT.

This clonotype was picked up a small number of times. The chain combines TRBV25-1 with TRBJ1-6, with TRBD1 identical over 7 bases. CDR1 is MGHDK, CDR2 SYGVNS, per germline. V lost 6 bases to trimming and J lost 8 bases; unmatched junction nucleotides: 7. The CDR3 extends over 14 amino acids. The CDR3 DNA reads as TGTGCCAGCAGCCTCGGGACAGAATATTCACCCCTCCACTTT. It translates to CASSLGTEYSPLHF. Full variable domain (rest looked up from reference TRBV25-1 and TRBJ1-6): EADIYQTPRYLVIGTGKKITLECSQTMGHDKMYWYQQDPGMELHLIHYSYGVNSTEKGDLSSESTVSRIRTEHFPLTLESARPSHTSQYLCASSLGTEYSPLHFGNGTRLTVT.

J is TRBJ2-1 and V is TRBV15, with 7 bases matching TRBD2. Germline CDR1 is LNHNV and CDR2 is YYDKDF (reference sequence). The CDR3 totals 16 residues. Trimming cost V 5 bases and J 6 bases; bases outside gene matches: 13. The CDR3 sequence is CATSARGTTSGNEQFF. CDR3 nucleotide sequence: TGTGCCACCAGCGCCCGAGGGACTACGTCGGGCAATGAGCAGTTCTTC. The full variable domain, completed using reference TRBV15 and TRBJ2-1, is DAMVIQNPRYQVTQFGKPVTLSCSQTLNHNVMYWYQQKSSQAPKLLFHYYDKDFNNEADTPDNFQSRRPNTSFCFLDIRSPGLGDTAMYLCATSARGTTSGNEQFFGPGTRLTVL.

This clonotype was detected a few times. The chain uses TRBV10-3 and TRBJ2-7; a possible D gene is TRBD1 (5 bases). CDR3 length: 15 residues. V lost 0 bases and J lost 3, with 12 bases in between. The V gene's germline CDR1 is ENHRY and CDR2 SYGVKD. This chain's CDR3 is CAISESQTASYEQYF. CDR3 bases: TGTGCCATCAGTGAGTCACAGACAGCTAGCTACGAGCAGTACTTC.

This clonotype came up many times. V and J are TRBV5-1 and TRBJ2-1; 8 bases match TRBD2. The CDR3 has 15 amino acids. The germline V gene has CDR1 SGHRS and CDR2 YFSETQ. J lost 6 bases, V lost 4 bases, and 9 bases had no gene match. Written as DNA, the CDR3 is TGCGCCAGCAGCCTGGTCCCCGGGGGGGCCAATGAGCAGTTCTTC. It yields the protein CASSLVPGGANEQFF.

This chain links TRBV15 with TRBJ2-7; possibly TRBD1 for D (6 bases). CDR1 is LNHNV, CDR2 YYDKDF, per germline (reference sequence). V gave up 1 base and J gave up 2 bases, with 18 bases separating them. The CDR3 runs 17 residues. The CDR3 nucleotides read TGTGCCACCAGCAGAGGTTCCAGGCAGGGGAGTCCCTACGAGCAGTACTTC. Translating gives CATSRGSRQGSPYEQYF.

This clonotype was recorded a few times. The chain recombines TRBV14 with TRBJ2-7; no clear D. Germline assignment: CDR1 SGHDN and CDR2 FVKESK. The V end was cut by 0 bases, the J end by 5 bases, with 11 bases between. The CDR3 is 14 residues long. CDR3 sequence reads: CASSQDWGSNEQYF. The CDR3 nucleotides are TGTGCCAGCAGCCAAGACTGGGGAAGCAACGAGCAGTACTTC.

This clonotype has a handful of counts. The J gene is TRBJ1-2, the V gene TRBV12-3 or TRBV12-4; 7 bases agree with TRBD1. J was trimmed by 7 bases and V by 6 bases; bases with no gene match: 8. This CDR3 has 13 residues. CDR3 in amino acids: CASSYTGAAGYTF. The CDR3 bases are TGTGCCAGCAGCTATACAGGGGCGGCTGGCTACACCTTC.

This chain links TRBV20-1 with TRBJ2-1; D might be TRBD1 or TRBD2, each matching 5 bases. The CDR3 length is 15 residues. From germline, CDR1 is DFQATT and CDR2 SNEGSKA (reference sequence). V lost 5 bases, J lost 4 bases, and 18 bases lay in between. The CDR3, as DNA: TGCAGTGCTCCTACGGGGCGGCGTCCGTACAATGAGCAGTTCTTC. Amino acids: CSAPTGRRPYNEQFF.

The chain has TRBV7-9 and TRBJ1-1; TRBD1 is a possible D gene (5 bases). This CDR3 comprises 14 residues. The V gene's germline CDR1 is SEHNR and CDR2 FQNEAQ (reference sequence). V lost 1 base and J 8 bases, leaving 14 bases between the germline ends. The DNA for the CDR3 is TGTGCCAGCAGCTTAGTGAGTAGTGGACAAGAAGCTTTCTTT. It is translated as CASSLVSSGQEAFF.

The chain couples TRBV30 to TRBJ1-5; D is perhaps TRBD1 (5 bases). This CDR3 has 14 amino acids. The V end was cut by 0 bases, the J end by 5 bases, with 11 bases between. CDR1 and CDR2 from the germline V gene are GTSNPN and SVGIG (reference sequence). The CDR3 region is CAWSVRGGYQPQHF. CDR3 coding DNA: TGTGCCTGGAGTGTACGCGGGGGATATCAGCCCCAGCATTTT.

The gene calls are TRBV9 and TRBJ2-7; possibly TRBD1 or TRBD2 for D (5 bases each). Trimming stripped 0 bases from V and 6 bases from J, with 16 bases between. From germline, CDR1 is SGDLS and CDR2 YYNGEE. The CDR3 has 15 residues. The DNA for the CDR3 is TGTGCCAGCAGCGTAGGAGGGGATCTCCTCGCCGAGCAGTACTTC. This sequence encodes CASSVGGDLLAEQYF.

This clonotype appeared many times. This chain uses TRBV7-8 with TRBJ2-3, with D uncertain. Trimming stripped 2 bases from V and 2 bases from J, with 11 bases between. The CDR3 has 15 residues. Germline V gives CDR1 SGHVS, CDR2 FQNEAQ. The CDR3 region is CASSLLRGDTDTQYF. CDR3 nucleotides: TGTGCCAGCAGCTTACTGCGCGGAGACACAGATACGCAGTATTTT.